This is a list of T cell receptor beta chains from one sample in a study of shared clonotypes between healthy human individuals. Produced via immunoSEQ multiplex PCR; TCRdb's table is partial and in-frame only. The sample lists some 2,100,000 clones, about 92% seen once, with roughly 1.8% in the top ten. The sample consisted of naive CD8+ T cells from PBMCs. The receptors were gathered from a man aged 18 to 29 in good health. Some clones in this sample may be carry-over from other donors' samples. Both conserved end residues are part of each CDR3. A D gene is named only where the DNA matches it firmly. Not every row has a clone size; where given, it reads once, few, many or a size class.

>NA|TRBV6-6|NA|TRBJ1-1
CASSYQEGRAEAFF
TGTGCCAGCAGTTACCAGGAGGGCAGGGCTGAAGCTTTCTTT
>TRBD2|TRBV7-9|NA|TRBJ2-2
CASSVTSGAGTGELFF
TGTGCCAGCAGCGTGACTAGCGGAGCTGGGACCGGGGAGCTGTTTTTT
>NA|TRBV30|NA|TRBJ1-4
CAWRGDNTHRANEKLFF
TGTGCCTGGAGAGGGGATAACACACATCGGGCTAATGAAAAACTGTTTTTT
>TRBD2|TRBV7-9|once|TRBJ2-2
CASSLRAGVPQNTGELFF
TGTGCCAGCAGCTTAAGGGCGGGAGTCCCCCAGAACACCGGGGAGCTGTTTTTT
>NA|TRBV7-8|NA|TRBJ2-5
CASSLTGDLETQYF
TGTGCCAGCAGCTTGACGGGGGATTTGGAGACCCAGTACTTC
>TRBD1|TRBV9|NA|TRBJ2-7
CASSPGQGSEQYF
TGTGCCAGCAGCCCCGGACAGGGTAGCGAGCAGTACTTC
>NA|TRBV28|once|TRBJ2-5
CASSPFKPQLAPQETQYF
TGTGCCAGCAGTCCTTTCAAACCCCAACTAGCTCCCCAAGAGACCCAGTACTTC
>NA|TRBV6-1|NA|TRBJ2-7
CASKRGGLVYEQYF
TGTGCCAGCAAACGAGGGGGGCTAGTGTACGAGCAGTACTTC
>NA|TRBV11-2|NA|TRBJ2-4
CASSLVARGNIQYF
TGTGCCAGCAGCTTAGTGGCGCGCGGAAACATTCAGTACTTC
>TRBD2|TRBV9|NA|TRBJ2-7
CASSVGGVYEQYF
TGTGCCAGCAGTGTGGGAGGGGTCTACGAGCAGTACTTC
>NA|TRBV6-6|NA|TRBJ2-7
CASSYETASYEQYF
TGTGCCAGCAGTTACGAGACCGCCTCCTACGAGCAGTACTTC
>TRBD1|TRBV5-1|NA|TRBJ2-7
CASSMGQGYEQYF
TGCGCCAGCAGCATGGGACAGGGCTACGAGCAGTACTTC
>NA|TRBV19|NA|TRBJ2-1
CASSIDREGPNEQFF
TGTGCCAGTAGTATAGATCGTGAGGGGCCCAATGAGCAGTTCTTC
>NA|TRBV6-1|NA|TRBJ1-1
CASSTRHYGSTEAFF
TGTGCCAGCAGTACAAGACACTACGGTAGCACTGAAGCTTTCTTT
>NA|TRBV28|NA|TRBJ2-7
CASSLPGQSYEQYF
TGTGCCAGCAGTTTACCCGGACAGTCCTACGAGCAGTACTTC
>TRBD2|TRBV27|NA|TRBJ2-7
CASSPRELAGGSYEQYF
TGTGCCAGCAGTCCGAGGGAACTAGCGGGCGGGTCCTACGAGCAGTACTTC